These 30 T cell receptor beta chains came from one sample sequenced in a study of identical twins. MiXCR, run by TCRdb on the 5' RACE reads, gives a single entry per CDR3 protein. Among approximately 630,000 distinct CDR3 sequences listed, just over 7% were seen once. The sample also formed part of further work on yellow fever vaccine responses in identical twins.

Material for sequencing was PBMCs. These receptors were collected from a woman younger than 30 in good health.

This clonotype was observed many times. The genes are TRBV20-1 and TRBJ1-1, with TRBD1 matching 8 bases. CDR1 is DFQATT and CDR2 is SNEGSKA in the germline V gene (reference sequence). V was clipped by 7 bases and J by 4 bases; unmatched bases: 2. The CDR3 is 11 residues long. This CDR3 reads CSGTGGTEAFF. The CDR3, as DNA: TGCAGTGGCACAGGGGGCACTGAAGCTTTCTTT.

This clonotype was detected a few times. This chain connects TRBV9 to TRBJ2-3; either TRBD1 or TRBD2 may fit D (5 bases each). CDR1 SGDLS and CDR2 YYNGEE come from the germline V gene. Trimming shortened V by 0 bases and J by 3 bases, and 14 bases separated the two germline ends. CDR3 length equals 16 residues. DNA for the CDR3: TGTGCCAGCAGCGTAGAAGGGACCTTAAAGACAGATACGCAGTATTTT. Amino acid sequence: CASSVEGTLKTDTQYF.

This clonotype occurred a few times. The V and J genes are TRBV7-2 and TRBJ2-4; 9 bases are shared with TRBD1. V trimming: 5 bases; J trimming: 9 bases; junction bases outside the gene matches: 17. The V gene's germline CDR1 is SGHTA and CDR2 FQGNSA. The CDR3 runs to 17 residues. CDR3 residues: CASSRPGTGLGWGIQYF. CDR3 sequence (DNA): TGTGCCAGCAGCCGCCCAGGGACAGGGCTGGGGTGGGGCATTCAGTACTTC.

This clonotype was observed a handful of times. The chain employs TRBV5-1 and TRBJ2-1; 9 bases match TRBD2. Germline trimming cut 6 bases from V and 0 bases from J; bases unmatched to any gene: 4. In germline, CDR1 is SGHRS, CDR2 YFSETQ. The CDR3 is made up of 15 amino acids. CDR3 coding DNA: TGCGCCAGCACGTTGACTAGCGGCTCCTACAATGAGCAGTTCTTC. This encodes CASTLTSGSYNEQFF.

The chain joins TRBV29-1 to TRBJ2-7, with unresolved D. Trimming took 7 bases from V and 0 from J, leaving 10 bases between them. This CDR3 has 12 residues. The germline V gene encodes CDR1 SQVTM and CDR2 ANQGSEA. The CDR3 region is CSAQQNSYEQYF. CDR3 sequence (DNA): TGCAGCGCGCAACAGAACTCCTACGAGCAGTACTTC.

J is TRBJ2-1 and V is TRBV6-5; D might be TRBD1 or TRBD2, each matching 5 bases. The CDR3 spans 18 residues. Germline loops: CDR1 MNHEY, CDR2 SVGAGI. The V gene lost 0 bases and the J gene lost 0 bases, with 15 bases spanning the gap. The DNA for the CDR3 is TGTGCCAGCAGTTACTCGTGGAAGGGACCAAGCTCCTACAATGAGCAGTTCTTC. Amino acid sequence: CASSYSWKGPSSYNEQFF.

This clonotype was counted a few times. The chain has TRBV5-1 and TRBJ2-7, with D uncertain. CDR3 length: 16 residues. CDR1 and CDR2 (germline): SGHRS, YFSETQ. V lost 0 bases and J 2 bases, leaving 15 bases between the germline ends. CDR3 nucleotides: TGCGCCAGCAGCTTGGGGCCAAACGTGAGCCCCTACGAGCAGTACTTC. Translation gives CASSLGPNVSPYEQYF.

This chain joins TRBV5-1 and TRBJ2-7; D not resolved. V lost 0 bases and J 3 bases, leaving 10 bases between the germline ends. This CDR3 comprises 14 residues. The germline V gene encodes CDR1 SGHRS and CDR2 YFSETQ. The CDR3 region is CASSLVAGNYEQYV. CDR3 nucleotides: TGCGCCAGCAGCTTGGTTGCAGGAAACTACGAGCAGTACGTC.

There are many counts of this clonotype. The chain joins TRBV11-2 to TRBJ2-5; 10 nucleotides match TRBD2. After removal of 3 bases from V and 5 bases from J, the junction contained 12 bases not matched to a gene. The CDR3 spans 17 residues. Germline assignment: CDR1 SGHAT and CDR2 FQNNGV. Here the CDR3 reads CASSLTGLLAGLETQYF. The CDR3 nucleotides are TGTGCCAGCAGCTTGACGGGTTTACTAGCGGGATTGGAGACCCAGTACTTC.

This sequence joins TRBV10-3 and TRBJ1-2; D remains ambiguous. The V end was cut by 6 bases, the J end by 6 bases, with 14 bases between. From germline, CDR1 is ENHRY and CDR2 SYGVKD. The CDR3 has 13 residues. CDR3 sequence reads: CAIRLAESNGYTF. CDR3 in DNA: TGTGCCATCAGATTGGCTGAATCTAATGGCTACACCTTC.

Many counts were recorded for this clonotype. The rearrangement joins TRBV20-1 to TRBJ2-7, with 9 bases identical to TRBD1. The CDR3 has 14 amino acids. Losses at the gene ends were 6 bases for V and 1 base for J; bases not matched to a gene: 7. Germline V lookup: CDR1 DFQATT, CDR2 SNEGSKA (reference sequence). The CDR3 is CSAFRDRDSYEQYF. The CDR3 DNA follows: TGCAGTGCCTTCCGGGACAGGGATTCCTACGAGCAGTACTTC.

There are many counts of this clonotype. This rearrangement joins TRBV3-1 to TRBJ1-1; possibly TRBD1 for D (5 bases). CDR1 and CDR2 (germline): LGHDT, YNNKEL (reference sequence). The CDR3 loop spans 13 amino acids. Between the trimmed V and J ends, which lost 5 bases and 0 bases, there was a span of 7 bases. CDR3: CASSETVNTEAFF. The CDR3 DNA is TGTGCCAGCAGCGAGACAGTGAACACTGAAGCTTTCTTT.

In its sample, this clonotype was seen many times. This chain joins TRBV7-8 and TRBJ2-2; D is tentatively TRBD1 or TRBD2 (5 bases each). This CDR3 contains 15 residues. Trimming stripped 3 bases from V and 0 bases from J, with 8 bases between. CDR1 is SGHVS, CDR2 FQNEAQ, per germline. CDR3 protein: CASSLGRTNTGELFF. As DNA, the CDR3 is TGTGCCAGCAGCTTGGGACGCACGAACACCGGGGAGCTGTTTTTT.

The chain uses TRBV5-1 and TRBJ2-7; unclear D gene. Germline V gene sequence: CDR1 SGHRS, CDR2 YFSETQ. The length of the CDR3 is 15 residues. Written as DNA, the CDR3 is TGCGCCAGCAGCTTGGCCGGACCCGGAGCGACTCCCCAGCAGGTC. It specifies CASSLAGPGATPQQV.

In this sample, this clonotype turned up a few times. The CDR3 reads CASSQDWGATNEKLFF. The CDR3 region has the DNA TGCGCCAGCAGCCAAGACTGGGGGGCGACTAATGAAAAACTGTTTTTT. This chain connects TRBV4-1 to TRBJ1-4; perhaps TRBD1 as D (6 bases). The V gene lost 0 bases and the J gene lost 2 bases, with 10 bases spanning the gap. Germline values: CDR1 MGHRA, CDR2 YSYEKL. The CDR3 has 16 residues.

The chain combines TRBV3-1 with TRBJ2-2, with unresolved D. Germline V gene sequence: CDR1 LGHDT, CDR2 YNNKEL (reference sequence). With 3 bases removed from V and 5 bases from J, the gap between germline ends came to 7 bases. This CDR3 comprises 13 residues. Here the CDR3 DNA reads TGTGCCAGCAGCCATCTGGGAACCGGGGAGCTGTTTTTT. This translates into CASSHLGTGELFF.

The chain uses TRBV28 and TRBJ2-7; D perhaps matches TRBD2 (5 bases). This CDR3 region has 14 residues. CDR1 and CDR2 from the germline V gene are MDHEN and SYDVKM. V lost 6 bases to trimming and J lost 4 bases, with 16 bases between them. CDR3 protein: CASSLVSGKYEQYF. The CDR3 DNA reads as TGTGCCAGCAGCCTCGTTTCCGGGAAATACGAGCAGTACTTC. Full variable domain (remainder filled in from reference TRBV28 and TRBJ2-7): DVKVTQSSRYLVKRTGEKVFLECVQDMDHENMFWYRQDPGLGLRLIYFSYDVKMKEKGDIPEGYSVSREKKERFSLILESASTNQTSMYLCASSLVSGKYEQYFGPGTRLTVT.

This clonotype was counted ten times or more. CDR3 sequence (DNA): TGCGCCAGCAGTGAAGGATCGGGGGTTGGGCCCCAGCATTTT. Protein sequence: CASSEGSGVGPQHF. The genes are TRBV5-1 and TRBJ1-5; D is perhaps TRBD1 (5 bases). V was shortened by 5 bases and J by 9 bases, with 18 bases between the two germline ends. Germline lookup yields CDR1 SGHRS and CDR2 YFSETQ. The CDR3 has 14 amino acids.

In nucleotides, the CDR3 is TGTGCCAGCAGCCCGACCCTACGACTAGGGAGCGGGATAACTGATACGCAGTATTTT. Protein: CASSPTLRLGSGITDTQYF. The chain combines TRBV11-1 with TRBJ2-3; 7 nucleotides line up with TRBD2. V was clipped by 5 bases and J by 6 bases; unmatched bases: 23. CDR3 length equals 19 residues. Germline V lookup: CDR1 SGHAT, CDR2 FQDESV (reference sequence).

The chain recombines TRBV5-8 with TRBJ2-7, with D maybe TRBD1 (6 bases). This CDR3 is built from 13 residues. Germline values: CDR1 SGHTS, CDR2 YDEGEE. The germline V and J ends were trimmed by 2 bases and 4 bases, with 10 bases remaining between them. The CDR3 reads CASSFTGPYEQYV. Here the CDR3 DNA reads TGTGCCAGCAGCTTTACAGGGCCTTACGAGCAGTACGTC.

This clonotype has a count of ten or more. The rearrangement links TRBV6-1 to TRBJ2-7, with 9 bases aligning to TRBD1. The CDR3 has 14 residues. CDR1 is MNHNS and CDR2 is SASEGT in the germline V gene. After removal of 5 bases from V and 5 bases from J, the junction contained 7 bases not matched to a gene. The CDR3 is CASSTQGASNEQYF. Written as DNA, the CDR3 is TGTGCCAGCAGTACACAGGGGGCGTCCAACGAGCAGTACTTC.

This sequence joins TRBV29-1 and TRBJ2-5; the D gene is possibly TRBD2 (5 bases). The germline CDR1 and CDR2 sequences are SQVTM and ANQGSEA. This CDR3 contains 16 residues. The ends were cut back, 1 base at V and 5 bases at J, with 20 bases in the middle. The CDR3 reads CSVEGPKGNPGETQYF. CDR3 DNA sequence: TGCAGCGTTGAAGGGCCCAAAGGGAATCCGGGGGAGACCCAGTACTTC.

V is TRBV24-1 and J is TRBJ1-3; no definite D call. This CDR3 contains 16 residues. CDR1 KGHDR and CDR2 SFDVKD come from the germline V gene. V lost 9 bases and J lost 3, with 20 bases in between. The CDR3 DNA sequence: TGTGCCACCCAAACGGCTTTGGTATCTAGTGGAAACACCATATATTTT. Translation gives CATQTALVSSGNTIYF.

This clonotype was seen a handful of times. This sequence joins TRBV2 and TRBJ2-5, with D unclear. Trimming cost V 4 bases and J 4 bases, with 7 bases left between them. The CDR3 has 12 amino acids. CDR1 SNHLY and CDR2 FYNNEI come from the germline V gene. The CDR3 reads CASSVGGETQYF. As DNA, the CDR3 is TGTGCCAGCAGTGTCGGCGGAGAGACCCAGTACTTC.

This chain uses TRBV5-6 with TRBJ2-7; D unresolved. The CDR3 sequence is 13 residues long. V lost 2 bases and J lost 5, with 11 bases in between. Germline assignment: CDR1 SGHDT and CDR2 YYEEEE. CDR3 nucleotide sequence: TGTGCCAGCAGCTTTTGGTCTCCCCACGAGCAGTACTTC. Residues: CASSFWSPHEQYF.

This clonotype was detected a few times. V is TRBV12-3 or TRBV12-4 and J is TRBJ1-5; no clear D. The CDR3 is 13 amino acids. V dropped 8 bases and J dropped 10 bases, with 18 bases sitting between them. The CDR3 spells CASALAPVGPQHF. For the CDR3, the DNA is TGTGCCAGCGCTTTGGCCCCCGTTGGCCCCCAGCATTTT.

This clonotype came up many times. The chain employs TRBV29-1 and TRBJ2-1, with D maybe TRBD1 (5 bases). Germline CDR1 and CDR2: SQVTM and ANQGSEA. V gave up 7 bases and J gave up 6 bases, with 22 bases separating them. This CDR3 spans 15 amino acids. CDR3: CSATKAQAVSNEQFF. DNA for the CDR3: TGCAGCGCCACAAAGGCACAGGCCGTTAGCAATGAGCAGTTCTTC.

At least ten counts were recorded for this clonotype. The chain combines TRBV15 with TRBJ2-1, with D possibly being TRBD2 (6 bases). CDR3 size: 16 residues. CDR1 is LNHNV and CDR2 is YYDKDF in the germline V gene (reference sequence). V was shortened by 0 bases and J by 2 bases, with 11 bases between the two germline ends. CDR3 amino acids: CATSREGLGTYNEQFF. As DNA, the CDR3 is TGTGCCACCAGCAGAGAGGGACTGGGAACCTACAATGAGCAGTTCTTC.

This clonotype was detected only a few times. The chain combines TRBV9 with TRBJ2-7, with 8 bases that match TRBD1. The ends lost 4 bases at V and 6 bases at J; junction bases unmatched: 9. CDR1 is SGDLS, CDR2 YYNGEE, per germline. The CDR3 spans 14 residues. DNA for the CDR3: TGTGCCAGCAGCTTACGACAGGGGCCCTCCGAGCAGTACTTC. It specifies CASSLRQGPSEQYF.

The chain links TRBV2 to TRBJ2-7; tentative D call: TRBD2 (6 bases). V lost 5 bases and J lost 1, with 18 bases in between. This CDR3 has 16 amino acids. From germline, CDR1 is SNHLY and CDR2 FYNNEI. CDR3 nucleotide sequence: TGTGCCAGCAGTTTACGTGGGACTCTCGGATCCTACGAGCAGTACTTC. This gives the protein CASSLRGTLGSYEQYF.